The rows below give T cell receptor beta chains drawn from one sample of a study of regulatory T cells in long-lasting Graves disease. Via MiXCR, TCRdb re-called the multiplex PCR reads, giving one row per CDR3 protein. The table has 450,000 or so distinct CDR3 sequences, around 21% seen once. The sample was peripheral blood mononuclear cells (PBMCs), taken when the disease was refractory, from a patient treated with antithyroid drugs. These receptor sequences come from a female donor with Graves disease. Both conserved end residues are part of each CDR3. Fields, in order: J gene, V gene, D gene, clone size, CDR3 DNA, CDR3 protein. A D gene is named only where the DNA matches it firmly. Where a row states a size, it is once, few, many or the class of an expanded clone; other rows omit it.

TRBJ1-2 | TRBV9 | TRBD1 | many | TGTGCCAGCAGACCCGGGACAGGGAGTAACTATGGCTACACCTTC | CASRPGTGSNYGYTF
TRBJ1-1 | TRBV11-2 | TRBD1 | many | TGTGCCAGCAGCTATACAGGGGGGGACACTGAAGCTTTCTTT | CASSYTGGDTEAFF
TRBJ1-5 | TRBV29-1 | - | many | TGTTCCGCACAGACTAGCAATCAGCCCCAGCATTTT | CSAQTSNQPQHF
TRBJ1-4 | TRBV27 | - | many | TGTGCCAGCAGTTACACAGGGAGGGGTAATGAAAAACTGTTTTTT | CASSYTGRGNEKLFF
TRBJ1-1 | TRBV14 | - | - | TGTGCCAGCAGACGGAGAGTTAACACTGAAGCTTTCTTT | CASRRRVNTEAFF
TRBJ1-4 | TRBV20-1 | - | many | TGCAGTGCTAGGGCCGAAAGGCGAAATGAAAAACTGTTTTTT | CSARAERRNEKLFF
TRBJ2-5 | TRBV11-1 | - | many | TGTGCCAGCAGCTTAGGCTCGACCGTGACCCAGTACTTC | CASSLGSTVTQYF
TRBJ2-7 | TRBV7-8 | TRBD2 | few | TGTGCGACGGGCGGGAGGGAGGCCTACGAGCAGTACTTC | CATGGREAYEQYF
TRBJ1-3 | TRBV20-1 | - | few | TGCAGTGCCCGAGAAGTGGACACCATATATTTT | CSAREVDTIYF
TRBJ2-6 | TRBV7-2 | TRBD1 | - | TGTGCCAACAGCCACGTGACAGGGCCAGCTGGGGCCAACGTCCTGACTTTC | CANSHVTGPAGANVLTF
TRBJ1-2 | TRBV29-1 | - | many | TGCAGCGTTGAAGGCCCGGACGGAAAAAACTATGGCTACACCTTC | CSVEGPDGKNYGYTF
TRBJ2-7 | TRBV4-1 | TRBD2 | - | TGCGCCAGCAGCCACGGCGGGACTAGCTCCTACGAGCAGTACTTC | CASSHGGTSSYEQYF
TRBJ1-6 | TRBV14 | - | - | TGTGCCAGCCGACCCAGACAGAATAATTCACCCCTCCACTTT | CASRPRQNNSPLHF
TRBJ2-2 | TRBV24-1 | TRBD1 | many | TGTGCCTCGACAGGGAAAGGGGAACCTAACACCGGGGAGCTGTTTTTT | CASTGKGEPNTGELFF
TRBJ2-7 | TRBV5-4 | TRBD2 | few | TGTGCCAGCAGCGGGGGACTAACCTACGAGCAGTACTTC | CASSGGLTYEQYF
TRBJ2-3 | TRBV12-3/TRBV12-4 | TRBD2 | - | TGTGCCAGCAGTTCTCCTAGCGGGAGTAGAACAGATACGCAGTATTTT | CASSSPSGSRTDTQYF
TRBJ2-7 | TRBV30 | TRBD1 | few | TGTGCCTGGAGTGCGCGGACAGGGGACGAGCAGTACTTC | CAWSARTGDEQYF
TRBJ1-5 | TRBV2 | - | many | TGTGCCAGCAAAGGGGTTAGCAATCAGCCCCAGCATTTT | CASKGVSNQPQHF
TRBJ2-3 | TRBV20-1 | - | - | TGCAGTGCTAGTAAGGGGCTAGCGGATACGCAGTATTTT | CSASKGLADTQYF
TRBJ1-2 | TRBV7-9 | - | - | TGTGCCAGCAGCTTAGCTGGCCAGGGTTATGGCTACACCTTC | CASSLAGQGYGYTF